These 20 T cell receptor beta chains were sequenced from one sample in a study of blood T cells in healthy people across ages. Alongside a J-beta primer mix, a sample-barcoded 5' primer served in a second PCR lasting about 7 to 11 cycles. From the 5' RACE reads, TCRdb called clonotypes with MiXCR, one entry per CDR3 protein. The sample has 750,000 or so distinct CDR3 sequences, 20% to 25% seen once. The same data also went into a second study, on T cells of mothers and their children.

Sequencing used blood. The source of these receptors is a boy aged 5-17 years in good health.

The V call is TRBV7-6, the J call TRBJ1-4, with 7 positions matching TRBD1. The ends lost 4 bases at V and 4 bases at J; junction bases unmatched: 3. This CDR3 has 14 amino acids. CDR1 and CDR2 (germline): SGHVS, FNYEAQ. The CDR3 loop is CASSSGQINEKLFF. The CDR3 bases are TGTGCCAGCAGCTCGGGACAGATTAATGAAAAACTGTTTTTT.

J is TRBJ1-5 and V is TRBV20-1; 8 bases are shared with TRBD1. With V trimmed by 3 bases and J by 2 bases, 3 bases remained unmatched. The length of the CDR3 is 14 residues. Germline V gene sequence: CDR1 DFQATT, CDR2 SNEGSKA (reference sequence). CDR3 sequence reads: CSAREDRGNQPQHF. Written as DNA, the CDR3 is TGCAGTGCTAGGGAGGACAGGGGCAATCAGCCCCAGCATTTT.

The J gene is TRBJ2-5, the V gene TRBV29-1, with 10 bases aligning to TRBD2. The end of the DNA aligns better with TRBJ2-1, so the J call may be wrong. CDR1 and CDR2 (germline): SQVTM, ANQGSEA. The CDR3 consists of 15 residues. In DNA form, the CDR3 reads TGCAGCGTATCACCAGCGGGAGGGCCCTACAATGAGCAGTTCTTC. It codes for CSVSPAGGPYNEQFF.

The chain couples TRBV12-3 or TRBV12-4 to TRBJ2-3; maybe TRBD2 (5 bases). Trimming took off 8 bases at V and 0 bases at J, with 18 bases between the two ends. This CDR3 is 16 amino acids long. This CDR3 is CASGKDSVTSTDTQYF. The CDR3 DNA reads TGTGCCAGCGGGAAGGATAGCGTAACTAGCACAGATACGCAGTATTTT.

The chain combines TRBV13 with TRBJ2-3; 12 bases match TRBD1. J was trimmed by 5 bases and V by 4 bases; bases with no gene match: 7. Germline V gene data show CDR1 as PRHDT and CDR2 as FYEKMQ (reference sequence). The CDR3 sequence is 16 residues long. The DNA of the CDR3 is TGTGCCAGCAGCTCGCGGGACAGGGGGCTTGAAGATACGCAGTATTTT. Its translation: CASSSRDRGLEDTQYF.

This clonotype was recorded a few times. This chain uses TRBV12-3 or TRBV12-4 with TRBJ1-1, with unresolved D. The CDR3 extends over 12 amino acids. Trimming took off 3 bases at V and 5 bases at J, with 7 bases between the two ends. CDR3 nucleotide sequence: TGTGCCAGCAGTTTTGCCAGGACTGAAGCTTTCTTT. Amino acids: CASSFARTEAFF.

The chain couples TRBV20-1 to TRBJ2-1; D is uncertain. V was pared by 6 bases and J by 4 bases, with 16 bases between. The CDR3 contains 14 residues. Germline V lookup: CDR1 DFQATT, CDR2 SNEGSKA (reference sequence). The CDR3: CSANPRITYNEQFF. CDR3 coding DNA: TGCAGTGCAAACCCTAGGATAACGTACAATGAGCAGTTCTTC.

The CDR3 sequence is CSTFGGNYGYTF. The CDR3 nucleotides read TGCAGTACATTTGGGGGGAACTATGGCTACACCTTC. This chain connects TRBV20-1 to TRBJ1-2; D is perhaps TRBD1 (5 bases). Germline lookup yields CDR1 DFQATT and CDR2 SNEGSKA (reference sequence). This CDR3 spans 12 amino acids. Trimming cost V 8 bases and J 2 bases, with 12 bases left between them.

A few counts support this clonotype. The chain employs TRBV28 and TRBJ1-5; D possibly corresponds to TRBD1 (6 bases). Germline V gene sequence: CDR1 MDHEN, CDR2 SYDVKM. The V gene lost 5 bases and the J gene lost 5 bases, with 19 bases spanning the gap. The CDR3 spans 16 residues. CDR3 region: CASSRDPTGKDQPQHF. In DNA form, the CDR3 reads TGTGCCAGCAGTCGGGACCCAACAGGGAAGGATCAGCCCCAGCATTTT.

The V gene is TRBV28, the J gene TRBJ1-4; D is ambiguous. This CDR3 is 13 amino acids long. In germline, CDR1 is MDHEN, CDR2 SYDVKM. The V gene lost 8 bases and the J gene lost 5 bases, with 12 bases spanning the gap. CDR3 amino acids: CASFQSNNEKLFF. For the CDR3, the DNA is TGTGCCAGCTTCCAGTCAAACAATGAAAAACTGTTTTTT.

The chain employs TRBV7-9 and TRBJ2-5; 9 positions agree with TRBD1. The DNA end lines up better with TRBJ2-7; the J call may be wrong. CDR3 length equals 17 residues. The germline V gene has CDR1 SEHNR and CDR2 FQNEAQ (reference sequence). The CDR3 region has the DNA TGTGCCAGCAGCCCTTATGGCGGCGGGACAGGGAGTAACGAGCAGTACTTC. This translates into CASSPYGGGTGSNEQYF.

V gene TRBV4-2 combines with J gene TRBJ1-4; unclear D gene. V was shortened by 5 bases and J by 0 bases, with 19 bases between the two germline ends. The CDR3 length is 18 residues. Germline CDR1 and CDR2: LGHNA and YNFKEQ. The CDR3 spells CASSFGLGEFATNEKLFF. CDR3 DNA sequence: TGTGCCAGCAGCTTTGGACTGGGAGAGTTTGCAACTAATGAAAAACTGTTTTTT.

This chain uses TRBV3-1 with TRBJ2-7, with 9 bases identical to TRBD2. Germline CDR1 and CDR2: LGHDT and YNNKEL (reference sequence). The V segment lost 2 bases and the J segment 5 bases; nucleotides outside the gene matches: 4. CDR3 length: 14 amino acids. Here the CDR3 reads CASSQFSGSDEQYF. The CDR3 bases are TGTGCCAGCAGCCAATTTAGCGGGAGCGACGAGCAGTACTTC.

The chain carries TRBV20-1 and TRBJ1-2; tentative D call: TRBD1 (6 bases). The V and J ends lost 0 bases and 4 bases respectively, with 15 bases between them. The CDR3 runs 15 residues. Germline V CDR1 and CDR2: DFQATT, SNEGSKA (reference sequence). CDR3 coding DNA: TGCAGTGCTAGAGATAAGGCCAGGGGTGCCTATGGCTACACCTTC. Translated, it gives CSARDKARGAYGYTF.

This clonotype showed up just a few times. The genes are TRBV7-9 and TRBJ2-5, with 9 bases identical to TRBD2. CDR1 SEHNR and CDR2 FQNEAQ come from the germline V gene (reference sequence). With 5 bases clipped from V and 2 bases from J, the junction kept 6 bases outside the gene matches. CDR3 length equals 15 residues. The CDR3 sequence is CASSSRLAAQETQYF. For the CDR3, the DNA is TGTGCCAGCAGCAGTCGACTAGCGGCTCAAGAGACCCAGTACTTC. Looking up the rest from reference TRBV7-9 and TRBJ2-5 gives the full variable domain: DTGVSQNPRHKITKRGQNVTFRCDPISEHNRLYWYRQTLGQGPEFLTYFQNEAQLEKSRLLSDRFSAERPKGSFSTLEIQRTEQGDSAMYLCASSSRLAAQETQYFGPGTRLLVL.

This clonotype came up a few times. The chain is built from TRBV6-2 or TRBV6-3 and TRBJ2-7, with 8 positions matching TRBD2. The V gene end was trimmed by 5 bases and the J gene end by 2 bases; junction bases not matched to a gene: 8. The CDR3 loop spans 15 amino acids. Germline V CDR1 and CDR2: MNHEY, SVGEGT. The CDR3 sequence: CASSPEREGPYEQYF. The CDR3 DNA is TGTGCCAGCAGTCCCGAACGGGAGGGCCCCTACGAGCAGTACTTC.

The chain joins TRBV7-9 to TRBJ2-1; a weak D match, TRBD1 (6 bases). This CDR3 is built from 14 residues. The V end was cut by 5 bases, the J end by 6 bases, with 14 bases between. Germline CDR1 and CDR2: SEHNR and FQNEAQ (reference sequence). The CDR3 DNA sequence: TGTGCCAGCAGCGCCCTTTTAGGGGGCAATGAGCAGTTCTTC. Its translation is CASSALLGGNEQFF.

This clonotype was observed a few times. This chain connects TRBV11-3 to TRBJ2-4, with D perhaps matching TRBD1 (6 bases). V was cut by 3 bases and J by 8 bases, with 11 bases left in between. The germline gives CDR1 SGHNT, CDR2 YENEEA. The CDR3 length is 13 residues. The CDR3 spells CASSLSRGDIQYF. CDR3 nucleotides: TGTGCCAGCAGCTTGAGCAGGGGTGACATTCAGTACTTC.

CDR3 residues: CASTVGGTGGAYEQYF. The CDR3 coding sequence is TGTGCCAGCACCGTTGGAGGGACAGGGGGGGCCTACGAGCAGTACTTC. The V and J genes are TRBV28 and TRBJ2-5, with 11 positions matching TRBD1. The DNA end is more similar to TRBJ2-7, so the J call may be wrong. Germline V lookup: CDR1 MDHEN, CDR2 SYDVKM. The CDR3 runs to 16 residues.

V gene TRBV20-1 combines with J gene TRBJ2-4, with D perhaps TRBD1 or TRBD2 (6 bases each). Germline V gene data show CDR1 as DFQATT and CDR2 as SNEGSKA (reference sequence). V dropped 3 bases and J dropped 5 bases, with 14 bases sitting between them. This CDR3 comprises 14 residues. CDR3 loop: CSASRGGWENIQYF. CDR3 bases: TGCAGTGCTAGCAGAGGGGGGTGGGAAAACATTCAGTACTTC.